This passage covers 2 T cell receptor beta chains from one sample sequenced in a study of blood T cell repertoires in COVID-19. The protocol was immunoSEQ multiplex PCR, while the TCRdb copy is restricted to in-frame clones and leaves out a portion. Of roughly 140,000 clones in the sample, approximately 87% were seen once. The sequencing input was PBMCs or T cells enriched from blood (not recorded which). These receptors all stem from a man aged 45-60 years in a cohort exposed to, infected with or recovered from COVID-19 (not recorded which).

The chain has TRBV7-9 and TRBJ2-1; 10 bases are shared with TRBD2. V lost 5 bases, J lost 2 bases, and 3 bases stayed unmatched. The CDR3 has 15 amino acids. CDR1 and CDR2 from the germline V gene are SEHNR and FQNEAQ (reference sequence). CDR3 sequence: CASSRGLAAYNEQFF. Here the CDR3 DNA reads TGTGCCAGCAGCCGCGGACTAGCGGCCTACAATGAGCAGTTCTTC.

The chain couples TRBV9 to TRBJ1-2; no clear D. Trimming left V 6 bases short and J 4 bases short, with 13 bases between. CDR3 length equals 13 residues. Germline-derived CDR1 and CDR2 are SGDLS and YYNGEE. Written as DNA, the CDR3 is TGTGCCAGCAATTCGGCGGAATTCTATGGCTACACCTTC. It specifies CASNSAEFYGYTF.